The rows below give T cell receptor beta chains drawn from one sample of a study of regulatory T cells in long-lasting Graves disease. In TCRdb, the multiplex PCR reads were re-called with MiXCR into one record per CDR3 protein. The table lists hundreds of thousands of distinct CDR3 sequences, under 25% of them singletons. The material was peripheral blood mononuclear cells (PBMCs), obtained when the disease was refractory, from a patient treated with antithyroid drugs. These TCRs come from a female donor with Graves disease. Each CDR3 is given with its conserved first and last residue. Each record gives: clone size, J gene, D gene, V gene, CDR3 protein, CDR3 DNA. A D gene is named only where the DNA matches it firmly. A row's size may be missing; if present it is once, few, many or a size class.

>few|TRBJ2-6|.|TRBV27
CASSMGAVSPGANVLTF
TGTGCCAGCAGTATGGGGGCCGTATCTCCTGGGGCCAACGTCCTGACTTTC
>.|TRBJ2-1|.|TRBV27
CATTSGINEQFF
TGTGCCACGACGTCAGGGATCAATGAGCAGTTCTTC
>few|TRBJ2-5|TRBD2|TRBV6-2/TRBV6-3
CASSYSGTSGSGRETQYF
TGTGCCAGCAGTTACTCCGGGACTAGCGGGAGCGGACGGGAGACCCAGTACTTC
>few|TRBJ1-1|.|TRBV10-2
CASSAEWYTEAFF
TGCGCCAGCAGCGCCGAGTGGTACACTGAAGCTTTCTTT
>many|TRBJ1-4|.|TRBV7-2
CASSLMAVNEKLFF
TGTGCCAGCAGCTTAATGGCAGTTAATGAAAAACTGTTTTTT
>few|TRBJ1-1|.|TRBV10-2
CASSEFGAGTEAFF
TGCGCCAGCAGTGAGTTTGGGGCTGGGACTGAAGCTTTCTTT
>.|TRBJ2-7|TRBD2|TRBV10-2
CASTSGILYEQYF
TGCGCCAGCACGAGCGGGATACTATACGAGCAGTACTTC
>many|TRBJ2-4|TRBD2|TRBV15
CATSTHSGNAKNIQYF
TGTGCCACCAGCACCCATAGCGGGAATGCCAAAAACATTCAGTACTTC
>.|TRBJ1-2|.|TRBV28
CASSPDRKYGYTF
TGTGCCAGCAGCCCAGACAGGAAATATGGCTACACCTTC
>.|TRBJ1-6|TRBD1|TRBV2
CASARTGDYNSPLHF
TGTGCCAGCGCCCGGACAGGGGACTATAATTCACCCCTCCACTTT
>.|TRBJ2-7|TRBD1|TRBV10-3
CAISESEGAFPEQYF
TGTGCCATCAGTGAGTCAGAGGGGGCCTTCCCGGAGCAGTACTTC
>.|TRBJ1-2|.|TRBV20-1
CSARDLRPGNYGYTF
TGCAGTGCTAGAGATCTCAGGCCGGGGAACTATGGCTACACCTTC
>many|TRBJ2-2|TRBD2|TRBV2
CASRTSDTRTGELFF
TGTGCCAGCAGGACTAGCGATACGCGCACCGGGGAGCTGTTTTTT
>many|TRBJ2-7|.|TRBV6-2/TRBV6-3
CASSQNGQSYEQYF
TGTGCCAGCAGCCAAAACGGACAGTCCTACGAGCAGTACTTC
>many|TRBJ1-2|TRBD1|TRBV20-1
CSARERTGRVYGGYTF
TGCAGTGCTAGAGAGAGGACAGGGAGGGTTTACGGTGGCTACACCTTC
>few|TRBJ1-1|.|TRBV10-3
CAIMRGGGTEAFF
TGTGCCATCATGAGGGGGGGAGGCACTGAAGCTTTCTTT
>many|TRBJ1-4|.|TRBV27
CASSPLNWREKLFF
TGTGCCAGCAGTCCCCTGAACTGGCGTGAAAAACTGTTTTTT
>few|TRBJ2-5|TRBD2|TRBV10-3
CAISESLAGSQETQYF
TGTGCCATCAGTGAGTCCCTAGCGGGAAGCCAAGAGACCCAGTACTTC
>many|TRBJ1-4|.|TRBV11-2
CASSLIGSVNEKLFF
TGTGCCAGCAGCTTAATAGGCTCAGTTAATGAAAAACTGTTTTTT
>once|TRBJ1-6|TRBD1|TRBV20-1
CSAPGGTGGYSPLHF
TGCAGTGCGCCAGGTGGGACAGGGGGCTATTCACCCCTCCACTTT
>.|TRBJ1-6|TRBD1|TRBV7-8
CAGSPEGAEWYSPLHF
TGTGCCGGCAGCCCTGAGGGGGCCGAGTGGTATTCACCCCTCCACTTT
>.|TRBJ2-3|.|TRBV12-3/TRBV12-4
CASSPQMDPGDTQYF
TGTGCCAGCAGTCCACAGATGGATCCGGGGGATACGCAGTATTTT
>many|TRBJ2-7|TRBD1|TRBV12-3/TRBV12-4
CASSWDRTYEQYF
TGTGCCAGCAGTTGGGACAGGACCTACGAGCAGTACTTC
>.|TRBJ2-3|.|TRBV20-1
CSARVGALVTDTQYF
TGCAGTGCTAGAGTTGGGGCATTAGTCACAGATACGCAGTATTTT
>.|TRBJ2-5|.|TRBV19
CASSILGREETQYF
TGTGCCAGTAGTATCCTTGGCAGGGAAGAGACCCAGTACTTC
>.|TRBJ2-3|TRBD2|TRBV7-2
CASSLGLAGATDTQYF
TGTGCCAGCAGCTTAGGCCTAGCGGGAGCAACAGATACGCAGTATTTT
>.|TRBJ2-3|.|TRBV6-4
CASSDGSGDTQYF
TGTGCCAGCAGTGACGGCTCGGGGGATACGCAGTATTTT
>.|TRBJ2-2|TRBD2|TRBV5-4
CASKRGASGNTGELFF
TGTGCCAGCAAGCGGGGAGCTAGCGGGAACACCGGGGAGCTGTTTTTT
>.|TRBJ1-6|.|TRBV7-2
CASSLLAGRGNSPLHF
TGTGCCAGCAGCTTATTAGCGGGGAGGGGGAATTCACCCCTCCACTTT
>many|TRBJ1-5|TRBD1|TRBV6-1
CASRTGQGMNQPQHF
TGTGCCAGCAGAACGGGACAGGGGATGAATCAGCCCCAGCATTTT